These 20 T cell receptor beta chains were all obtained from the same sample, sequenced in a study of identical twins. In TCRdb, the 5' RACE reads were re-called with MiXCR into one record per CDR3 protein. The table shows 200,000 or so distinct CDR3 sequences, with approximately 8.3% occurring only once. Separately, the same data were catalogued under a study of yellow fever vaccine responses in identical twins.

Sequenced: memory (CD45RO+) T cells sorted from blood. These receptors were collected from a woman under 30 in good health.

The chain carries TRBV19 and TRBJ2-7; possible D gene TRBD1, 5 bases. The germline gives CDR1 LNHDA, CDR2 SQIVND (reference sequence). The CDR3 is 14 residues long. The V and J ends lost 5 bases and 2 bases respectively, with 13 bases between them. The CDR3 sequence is CASSRQGMAYEQYF. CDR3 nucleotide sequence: TGTGCCAGTAGTCGTCAGGGTATGGCCTACGAGCAGTACTTC.

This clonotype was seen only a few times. The CDR3 DNA sequence: TGTGCCAGCAGCTTCCGGACAGGGGCGCACCTCTATGGCTACACCTTC. This sequence encodes CASSFRTGAHLYGYTF. The chain carries TRBV7-3 and TRBJ1-2, with 9 bases identical to TRBD1. CDR3 length equals 16 residues. Germline V gives CDR1 SGHTA, CDR2 FQGTGA. With 3 bases clipped from V and 4 bases from J, the junction kept 9 bases outside the gene matches.

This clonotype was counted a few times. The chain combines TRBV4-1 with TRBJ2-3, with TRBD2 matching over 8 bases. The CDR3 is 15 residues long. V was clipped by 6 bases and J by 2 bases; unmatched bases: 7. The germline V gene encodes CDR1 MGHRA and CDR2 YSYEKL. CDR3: CASRQLAASTDTQYF. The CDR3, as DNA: TGCGCCAGCAGGCAACTAGCGGCTTCCACAGATACGCAGTATTTT.

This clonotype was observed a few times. The CDR3 region is CASSGEGGRRAFF. The CDR3 nucleotides read TGTGCCAGCAGTGGCGAGGGGGGGCGCAGGGCTTTCTTT. The V gene is TRBV2, the J gene TRBJ1-1; D is possibly TRBD1 (6 bases). V lost 4 bases and J lost 11, with 17 bases in between. The CDR3 has 13 amino acids. Germline lookup yields CDR1 SNHLY and CDR2 FYNNEI.

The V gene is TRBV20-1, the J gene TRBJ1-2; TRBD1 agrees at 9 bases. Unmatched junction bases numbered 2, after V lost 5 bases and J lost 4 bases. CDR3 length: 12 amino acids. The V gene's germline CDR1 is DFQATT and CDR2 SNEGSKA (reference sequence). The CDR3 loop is CSAGTGPYGYTF. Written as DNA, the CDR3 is TGCAGTGCTGGGACAGGGCCCTATGGCTACACCTTC.

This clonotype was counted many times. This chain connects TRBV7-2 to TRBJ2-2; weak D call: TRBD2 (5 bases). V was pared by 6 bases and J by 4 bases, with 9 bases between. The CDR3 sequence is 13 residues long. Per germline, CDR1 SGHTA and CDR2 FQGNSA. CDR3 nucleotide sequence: TGTGCCAGCAGTCTAGGGAGCACCGGGGAGCTGTTTTTT. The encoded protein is CASSLGSTGELFF.

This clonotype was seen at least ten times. Here the CDR3 reads CASSIRTGGDQPQHF. As DNA, the CDR3 is TGTGCCAGCAGCATACGGACAGGGGGAGATCAGCCCCAGCATTTT. The V call is TRBV7-8, the J call TRBJ1-5; 10 positions match TRBD1. V lost 5 bases to trimming and J lost 5 bases; unmatched junction nucleotides: 6. Germline lookup yields CDR1 SGHVS and CDR2 FQNEAQ. The CDR3 runs to 15 residues.

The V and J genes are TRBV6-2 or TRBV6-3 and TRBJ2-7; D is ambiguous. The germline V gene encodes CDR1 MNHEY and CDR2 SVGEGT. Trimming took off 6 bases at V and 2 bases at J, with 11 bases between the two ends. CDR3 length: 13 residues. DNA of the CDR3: TGTGCCAGCAGGAAAGGACGGACCTACGAGCAGTACTTC. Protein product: CASRKGRTYEQYF.

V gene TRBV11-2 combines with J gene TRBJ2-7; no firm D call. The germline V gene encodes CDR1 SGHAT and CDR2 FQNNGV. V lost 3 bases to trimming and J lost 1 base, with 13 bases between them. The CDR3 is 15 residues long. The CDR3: CASSFGSKISYEQYF. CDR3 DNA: TGTGCCAGCAGCTTCGGTAGCAAGATTTCCTACGAGCAGTACTTC.

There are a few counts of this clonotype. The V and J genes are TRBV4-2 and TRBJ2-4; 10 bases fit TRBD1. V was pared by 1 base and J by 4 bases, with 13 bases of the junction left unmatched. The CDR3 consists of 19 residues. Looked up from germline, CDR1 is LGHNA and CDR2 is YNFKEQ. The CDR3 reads CASSQATLSGDRGKNIQYF. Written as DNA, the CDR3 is TGTGCCAGCAGCCAAGCGACCCTCAGTGGGGACAGGGGAAAAAACATTCAGTACTTC.

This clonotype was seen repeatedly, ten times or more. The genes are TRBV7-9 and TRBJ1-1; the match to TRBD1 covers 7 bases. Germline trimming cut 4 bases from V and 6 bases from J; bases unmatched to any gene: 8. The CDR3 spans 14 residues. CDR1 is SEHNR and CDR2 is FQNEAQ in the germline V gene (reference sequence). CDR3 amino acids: CASSSEGAAPEAFF. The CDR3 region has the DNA TGTGCCAGCAGCTCGGAGGGGGCAGCCCCTGAAGCTTTCTTT.

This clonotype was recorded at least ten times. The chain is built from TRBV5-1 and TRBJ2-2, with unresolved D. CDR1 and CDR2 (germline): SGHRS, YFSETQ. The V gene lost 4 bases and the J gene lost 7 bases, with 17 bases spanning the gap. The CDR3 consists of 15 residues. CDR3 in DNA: TGCGCCAGCAGCAACAGAGGCAGGCCGAGCGGGGAGCTGTTTTTT. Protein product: CASSNRGRPSGELFF.

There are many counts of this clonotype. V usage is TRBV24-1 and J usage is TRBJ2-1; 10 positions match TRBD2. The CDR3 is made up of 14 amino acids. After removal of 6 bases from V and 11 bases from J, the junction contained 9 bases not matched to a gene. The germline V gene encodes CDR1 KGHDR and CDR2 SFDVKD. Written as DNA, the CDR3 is TGTGCCACCAGTATGAGCGGGAGGGCCGATAAGCAGTTCTTC. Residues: CATSMSGRADKQFF.

The CDR3 DNA follows: TGCAGCTCCAGAGCCTACAATGAGCAGTTCTTC. It encodes CSSRAYNEQFF. The chain joins TRBV29-1 to TRBJ2-1, with D uncertain. The CDR3 runs 11 residues. CDR1 and CDR2 (germline): SQVTM, ANQGSEA. Trimming removed 8 bases from V and 2 bases from J, with 7 bases in between.

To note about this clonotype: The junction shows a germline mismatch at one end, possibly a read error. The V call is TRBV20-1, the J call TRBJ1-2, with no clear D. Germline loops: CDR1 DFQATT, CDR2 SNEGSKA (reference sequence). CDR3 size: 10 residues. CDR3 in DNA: TGCAGTGGGGAAGAGGATGGCTACGCCTTC. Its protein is CSGEEDGYAF.

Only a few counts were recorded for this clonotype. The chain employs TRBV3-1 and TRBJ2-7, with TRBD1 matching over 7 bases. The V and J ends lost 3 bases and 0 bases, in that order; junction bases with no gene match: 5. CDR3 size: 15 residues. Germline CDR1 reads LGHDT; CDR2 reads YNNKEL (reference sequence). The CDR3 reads CASSQGTASSYEQYF. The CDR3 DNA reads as TGTGCCAGCAGCCAGGGGACAGCTAGCTCCTACGAGCAGTACTTC.

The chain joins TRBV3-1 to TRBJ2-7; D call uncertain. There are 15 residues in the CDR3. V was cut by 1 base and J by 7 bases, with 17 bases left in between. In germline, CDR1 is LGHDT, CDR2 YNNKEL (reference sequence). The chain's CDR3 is CASSQGRPYGREQYF. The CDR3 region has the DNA TGTGCCAGCAGCCAAGGACGGCCCTATGGGCGGGAGCAGTACTTC.

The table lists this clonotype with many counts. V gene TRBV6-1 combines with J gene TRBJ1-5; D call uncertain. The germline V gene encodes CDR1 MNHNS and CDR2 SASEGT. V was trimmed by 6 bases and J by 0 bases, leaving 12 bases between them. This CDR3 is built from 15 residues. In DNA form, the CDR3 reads TGTGCCAGCAGATCTCAAACAGATAGCAATCAGCCCCAGCATTTT. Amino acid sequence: CASRSQTDSNQPQHF.

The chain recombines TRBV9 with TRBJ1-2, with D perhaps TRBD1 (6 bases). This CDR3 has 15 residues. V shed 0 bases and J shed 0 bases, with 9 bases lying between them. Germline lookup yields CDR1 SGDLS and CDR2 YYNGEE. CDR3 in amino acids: CASSVEGTTNYGYTF. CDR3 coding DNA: TGTGCCAGCAGCGTAGAGGGGACAACTAACTATGGCTACACCTTC.

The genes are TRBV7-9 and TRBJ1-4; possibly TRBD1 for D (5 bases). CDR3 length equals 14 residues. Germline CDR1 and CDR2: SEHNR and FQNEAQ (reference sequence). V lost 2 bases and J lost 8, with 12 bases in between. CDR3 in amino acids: CASSLFDSTEKLFF. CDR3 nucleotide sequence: TGTGCCAGCAGCTTATTTGACAGTACCGAAAAACTGTTTTTT.